These 25 T cell receptor beta chains came from one sample sequenced in a study of T cell repertoires in aging, cancer and after chemotherapy. Peripheral blood genomic DNA, not sorted cells or RNA, was the template. Rearranged V-D-J TRB sequences were amplified with a mixed TRB-A/B primer pool. TCRdb re-called the multiplex PCR reads through MiXCR, storing one row per CDR3 protein. The sample lists about 3,200 distinct CDR3 sequences, around 45% occurring once. The sequencing input was blood. The receptors shown here come from a human donor with a blood cancer.

This rearrangement joins TRBV6-2 or TRBV6-3 to TRBJ2-4, with a possible D match to TRBD1 (5 bases). CDR3 length: 15 amino acids. V lost 4 bases and J 6 bases, leaving 16 bases between the germline ends. Germline lookup yields CDR1 MNHEY and CDR2 SVGEGT. In DNA, the CDR3 is TGTGCCAGCAGTTTAACAGGATCGGTCGGAAACATTCAGTACTTC. Protein: CASSLTGSVGNIQYF.

This chain connects TRBV6-2 or TRBV6-3 to TRBJ1-5; maybe TRBD1 (6 bases). The V gene lost 5 bases and the J gene lost 5 bases, with 10 bases spanning the gap. CDR3 length: 13 residues. CDR1 is MNHEY and CDR2 is SVGEGT in the germline V gene. The chain's CDR3 is CASSRGTDQPQHF. The CDR3 region has the DNA TGTGCCAGCAGTAGGGGGACTGATCAGCCCCAGCATTTT.

The chain carries TRBV29-1 and TRBJ2-5, with 12 nucleotides matching TRBD2. CDR1 SQVTM and CDR2 ANQGSEA come from the germline V gene. V shed 6 bases and J 2 bases; nucleotides not matched to a gene: 4. The CDR3 consists of 14 residues. CDR3 region: CSVAGLAGQETQYF. In DNA, the CDR3 is TGCAGCGTGGCCGGACTAGCGGGGCAAGAGACCCAGTACTTC.

This clonotype has a handful of counts. J is TRBJ2-2 and V is TRBV7-9; D is unclear. The germline V gene encodes CDR1 SEHNR and CDR2 FQNEAQ (reference sequence). The V gene lost 2 bases and the J gene lost 0 bases, with 13 bases spanning the gap. The CDR3 covers 17 residues. CDR3 in amino acids: CASSLNLASANTGELFF. CDR3 bases: TGTGCCAGCAGCTTAAATCTCGCCTCCGCGAACACCGGGGAGCTGTTTTTT.

This clonotype appeared a single time. The rearrangement links TRBV6-5 to TRBJ2-7, with D possibly TRBD2 on 5 matching bases. V gave up 0 bases and J gave up 7 bases, with 7 bases separating them. The CDR3 covers 12 residues. Germline loops: CDR1 MNHEY, CDR2 SVGAGI. Here the CDR3 reads CASSYSRAEQYF. In DNA form, the CDR3 reads TGTGCCAGCAGTTACTCGAGGGCAGAGCAGTACTTC.

The table lists this clonotype with a few counts. The chain combines TRBV11-1 with TRBJ2-7; D ambiguous. This CDR3 region has 14 residues. Germline lookup yields CDR1 SGHAT and CDR2 FQDESV (reference sequence). Trimming took 5 bases from V and 0 from J, leaving 11 bases between them. The CDR3 protein is CASSPRRSSYEQYF. Written as DNA, the CDR3 is TGTGCCAGCAGCCCGCGACGGAGCTCCTACGAGCAGTACTTC. Full variable domain (outside the CDR3, taken from reference TRBV11-1 and TRBJ2-7): EAEVAQSPRYKITEKSQAVAFWCDPISGHATLYWYRQILGQGPELLVQFQDESVVDDSQLPKDRFSAERLKGVDSTLKIQPAELGDSAMYLCASSPRRSSYEQYFGPGTRLTVT.

This chain joins TRBV7-6 and TRBJ2-3, with TRBD2 identical over 8 bases. The germline V gene encodes CDR1 SGHVS and CDR2 FNYEAQ. The CDR3 has 16 residues. The junction had 8 bases not matched to a gene; V was cut back by 2 bases and J by 4 bases. The CDR3 reads CASSLSRGGRSDTQYF. DNA of the CDR3: TGTGCCAGCAGCTTAAGTCGGGGCGGGAGGTCAGATACGCAGTATTTT.

This clonotype counts as medium-sized (0.01 to 0.1%). This sequence joins TRBV6-1 and TRBJ2-3; D perhaps matches TRBD1 (5 bases). The V end lost 7 bases, the J end lost 1 base, and 12 bases lay between the germline ends. This CDR3 comprises 14 residues. The germline CDR1 and CDR2 sequences are MNHNS and SASEGT. CDR3 nucleotide sequence: TGTGCCAGCAACCTCACAGGACGCACAGATACGCAGTATTTT. It translates to CASNLTGRTDTQYF.

This rearrangement joins TRBV4-3 to TRBJ1-2; perhaps TRBD1 as D (5 bases). Trimming stripped 6 bases from V and 12 bases from J, with 17 bases between. Germline CDR1 LGHNA, CDR2 YSLEER. The CDR3 sequence is 12 residues long. The CDR3 loop is CASSRRGGPNTF. CDR3 nucleotide sequence: TGCGCCAGCAGTAGAAGGGGAGGTCCTAACACCTTC.

The gene calls are TRBV7-9 and TRBJ2-3; tentatively, D is TRBD2 (5 bases). The CDR3 sequence is 14 residues long. V was cut by 7 bases and J by 6 bases, with 17 bases left in between. Germline loops: CDR1 SEHNR, CDR2 FQNEAQ (reference sequence). The CDR3 loop reads CASTVGDPMDTQYF. CDR3 nucleotides: TGTGCCAGCACCGTCGGGGATCCCATGGATACGCAGTATTTT.

The chain carries TRBV6-5 and TRBJ2-5, with 9 bases that match TRBD2. The CDR3 runs to 17 residues. Trimming cost V 7 bases and J 4 bases; bases outside gene matches: 16. The germline CDR1 and CDR2 sequences are MNHEY and SVGAGI. The CDR3 sequence is CASNQGAGGGVGETQYF. CDR3 nucleotides: TGTGCCAGCAATCAAGGAGCGGGGGGCGGAGTAGGAGAGACCCAGTACTTC.

In its sample, this clonotype was seen a few times. The gene calls are TRBV6-5 and TRBJ2-7; 10 bases match TRBD2. There are 16 residues in the CDR3. Trimming took 2 bases from V and 3 from J; bases not matched to a gene: 7. Germline loops: CDR1 MNHEY, CDR2 SVGAGI. In DNA form, the CDR3 reads TGTGCCAGCAGTTACGGAGCGGGAGGGCCCCTCTACGAGCAGTACTTC. Residues: CASSYGAGGPLYEQYF.

This rearrangement joins TRBV6-5 to TRBJ1-5; D unresolved. The CDR3 runs to 15 residues. The ends were cut back, 2 bases at V and 5 bases at J, with 13 bases in the middle. Germline loops: CDR1 MNHEY, CDR2 SVGAGI. DNA for the CDR3: TGTGCCAGCAGTTACGATCATTCCGAGGATCAGCCCCAGCATTTT. Its protein is CASSYDHSEDQPQHF.

The V gene is TRBV5-6, the J gene TRBJ2-3, with a possible D match to TRBD2 (5 bases). This CDR3 comprises 17 residues. Trimming pared 2 bases from V and 2 bases from J, leaving 18 bases between. Germline V CDR1 and CDR2: SGHDT, YYEEEE. The CDR3 region is CASSFSLLGPHTDTQYF. Written as DNA, the CDR3 is TGTGCCAGCAGCTTCTCCTTACTAGGCCCCCACACAGATACGCAGTATTTT.

There are a few counts of this clonotype. The V and J genes are TRBV6-1 and TRBJ2-3; D is unresolved. Trimming left V 3 bases short and J 2 bases short, with 12 bases between. This CDR3 comprises 15 residues. Per the germline V gene, CDR1 is MNHNS and CDR2 is SASEGT. This chain's CDR3 is CASSEAGSTTDTQYF. The CDR3 nucleotides are TGTGCCAGCAGTGAGGCTGGCAGTACCACAGATACGCAGTATTTT.

A word on this clonotype: Germline and junction disagree at one end, which may indicate a read error. CDR3 protein: CDSSLVGRQSTDTQYF. The CDR3 region has the DNA TGTGACAGCAGCTTGGTGGGCCGCCAATCCACAGATACGCAGTATTTT. V usage is TRBV5-5 and J usage is TRBJ2-3; unclear D gene. Germline V gene sequence: CDR1 SGHKS, CDR2 YYEKEE (reference sequence). CDR3 length equals 16 residues. Looking up the rest from reference TRBV5-5 and TRBJ2-3 gives the full variable domain: DAGVTQSPTHLIKTRGQQVTLRCSPISGHKSVSWYQQVLGQGPQFIFQYYEKEERGRGNFPDRFSARQFPNYSSELNVNALLLGDSALYLCDSSLVGRQSTDTQYFGPGTRLTVL.

The chain's CDR3 is CSASPPGQEETQYF. CDR3 in DNA: TGCAGTGCTAGCCCCCCGGGACAGGAGGAGACCCAGTACTTC. The genes are TRBV20-1 and TRBJ2-5, with TRBD1 identical over 8 bases. Germline V gene lookup returns CDR1 DFQATT and CDR2 SNEGSKA (reference sequence). The junction had 8 bases not matched to a gene; V was cut back by 3 bases and J by 5 bases. CDR3 length: 14 residues.

The chain employs TRBV6-5 and TRBJ2-2; D gene ambiguous. This CDR3 is built from 14 residues. Trimming took 5 bases from V and 3 from J, leaving 10 bases between them. The germline V gene encodes CDR1 MNHEY and CDR2 SVGAGI. The CDR3 DNA is TGTGCCAGCAGTCGCGAACGGTACACCGGGGAGCTGTTTTTT. Its protein product is CASSRERYTGELFF.

This sequence joins TRBV13 and TRBJ2-6; D is ambiguous. CDR3 length: 15 residues. From germline, CDR1 is PRHDT and CDR2 FYEKMQ (reference sequence). Deletions cut 2 bases from V and 2 bases from J, with 7 bases between. Here the CDR3 DNA reads TGTGCCAGCAGCTTAACCGGCCCTGGGGCCAACGTCCTGACTTTC. Amino acids: CASSLTGPGANVLTF.

This sequence joins TRBV30 and TRBJ2-3; TRBD2 matches 8 bases. The CDR3 extends over 15 amino acids. Germline V gene sequence: CDR1 GTSNPN, CDR2 SVGIG (reference sequence). V shed 1 base, J shed 5 bases, and the junction held 8 bases outside the gene matches. CDR3 residues: CAWSGGSGVKDTQYF. CDR3 bases: TGTGCCTGGAGTGGGGGTAGCGGGGTTAAAGATACGCAGTATTTT.

The CDR3 here is CSARVSVYPTDTQYF. In nucleotides, the CDR3 is TGCAGTGCTAGAGTTAGCGTATACCCCACAGATACGCAGTATTTT. J is TRBJ2-3 and V is TRBV20-1; a weak D match, TRBD2 (5 bases). V dropped 1 base and J dropped 2 bases, with 13 bases sitting between them. CDR1 and CDR2 (germline): DFQATT, SNEGSKA (reference sequence). This CDR3 has 15 amino acids.

The rearrangement joins TRBV6-1 to TRBJ2-3; no definite D call. The CDR3 totals 12 residues. Deletions cut 6 bases from V and 4 bases from J, with 8 bases between. Germline CDR1 reads MNHNS; CDR2 reads SASEGT. CDR3 DNA: TGTGCCAGCAGCTCAAGCCCAGATACGCAGTATTTT. Translating gives CASSSSPDTQYF.

The genes are TRBV10-3 and TRBJ2-7; either TRBD1 or TRBD2 may fit D (5 bases each). Trimming removed 2 bases from V and 6 bases from J, with 17 bases in between. CDR1 is ENHRY and CDR2 is SYGVKD in the germline V gene. The CDR3 runs to 15 residues. The CDR3 coding sequence is TGTGCCATCAGTGAGCCCAACCCGGCAGGGACCGAGCAGTACTTC. Its protein is CAISEPNPAGTEQYF.

The V and J genes are TRBV10-3 and TRBJ2-4; 7 bases fit TRBD1. The length of the CDR3 is 15 residues. The ends lost 2 bases at V and 3 bases at J; junction bases unmatched: 4. Germline CDR1 is ENHRY and CDR2 is SYGVKD. The CDR3 reads CAISEGTGVKNIQYF. For the CDR3, the DNA is TGTGCCATCAGTGAGGGTACAGGGGTCAAAAACATTCAGTACTTC.

The chain joins TRBV6-5 to TRBJ2-7, with 11 bases lining up with TRBD1. The germline CDR1 and CDR2 sequences are MNHEY and SVGAGI. Trimming cost V 2 bases and J 4 bases; bases outside gene matches: 4. The CDR3 extends over 15 amino acids. DNA of the CDR3: TGTGCCAGCAGTTACCGGGACAGGGGGGTGTACGAGCAGTACTTC. Protein sequence: CASSYRDRGVYEQYF.